This TCR beta chain was obtained from a study of blood T cell repertoires in COVID-19. Study information: The United States, Italy and Spain were the sources of the acute and convalescent COVID-19 samples. Nucleic acid was either cDNA or gDNA, and it came from T cells, B-cell-depleted T cells, or PBMCs.

Germline V gene data show CDR1 as SGHTS and CDR2 as YDEGEE. After removal of 2 bases from V and 4 bases from J, the junction contained 2 bases not matched to a gene. The CDR3 is 13 residues long. Per the original data handling: Cell counts per sample came from amplifying reference gene primers. Sequenced by immunoSEQ multiplex PCR; TCRdb stores in-frame clones only, minus some. V, J and clone size are taken as reported in that table, and D and trimming were inferred from the DNA itself. The repertoire has approximately 170,000 clones, about 85% of them found once; the top ten carry approximately 1.1%.

The chain employs TRBV5-8 and TRBJ1-2, with 7 bases identical to TRBD1. Sequences were obtained from peripheral blood. The receptor was isolated from a man aged 60 to 69 who had recovered from COVID-19. The CDR3 here is CASSLGQVYGYTF. As DNA, the CDR3 is TGTGCCAGCAGCTTAGGACAGGTCTATGGCTACACCTTC.